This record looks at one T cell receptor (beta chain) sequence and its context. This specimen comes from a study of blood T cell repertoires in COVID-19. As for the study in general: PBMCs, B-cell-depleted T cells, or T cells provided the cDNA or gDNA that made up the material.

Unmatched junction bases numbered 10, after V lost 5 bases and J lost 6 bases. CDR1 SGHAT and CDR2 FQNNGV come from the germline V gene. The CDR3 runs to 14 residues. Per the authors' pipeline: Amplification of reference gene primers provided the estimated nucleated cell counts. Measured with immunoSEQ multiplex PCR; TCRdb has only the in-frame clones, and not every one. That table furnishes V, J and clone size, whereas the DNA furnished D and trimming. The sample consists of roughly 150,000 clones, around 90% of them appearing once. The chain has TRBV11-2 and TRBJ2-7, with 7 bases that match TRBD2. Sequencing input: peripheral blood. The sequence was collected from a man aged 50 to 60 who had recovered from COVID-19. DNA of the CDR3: TGTGCCAGCAGCCGTCCTCCGGGCGGGGGCGAGCAGTACTTC. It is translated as CASSRPPGGGEQYF.